This T cell receptor (beta chain) was identified in a study of memory CD4+ T cells and cytomegalovirus serostatus. With regard to this clone: Antigen unknown.

Single viable CD3+CD4+CD8-CD45RO+ cells were sorted as the memory CD4+ T cells. After thawing, CD4+ T cells were positively selected. Findings and caveats of the study: About 40% of the roughly 160 known CMV-associated TCRbeta sequences appeared in CD4+ memory.

Method: immunoSEQ multiplex PCR; TCRdb's copy keeps in-frame clones and lacks some. The sample carries under 45,000 clones, approximately 84% recorded once. From germline, CDR1 is SGHRS and CDR2 YFSETQ. V dropped 0 bases and J dropped 5 bases, with 12 bases sitting between them. The CDR3 spans 14 residues. This clonotype was obtained from an adult in good health and CMV-seronegative. The sample taken for sequencing was memory CD4+ T cells from blood. J is TRBJ2-7 and V is TRBV5-1; D might be TRBD1 or TRBD2, each matching 6 bases. CDR3 bases: TGCGCCAGCAGCTTGGATGGGGGGCGCAACGAGCAGTACTTC. Protein product: CASSLDGGRNEQYF.